This note documents a single TCR beta chain sequence. Its antigen is currently unknown. These data originate in a study of OX40 agonist ivuxolimab in advanced cancers. Study-level findings and limits: CD4+ and CD8+ blood T cells expanded clonally by week 6 at 0.1 to 3.0 mg/kg. Partial responders dosed at 0.1-3.0 mg/kg displayed clonal expansion ranking among the lowest. The authors also found low normalized T-cell clonal expansion in some nonresponders.

The repertoire was sequenced with immunoSEQ multiplex PCR; TCRdb's copy has only in-frame clones and lacks some. Seen here are 69,000 or so clones, 85% observed once, and the top ten hold roughly 0.9%. This clonotype originated in an adult with an advanced solid tumor such as melanoma, head and neck, liver or kidney cancer. The sequenced sample was CD4+ or CD8+ T cells sorted from blood, obtained in a trial of the OX40 agonist ivuxolimab.

CDR3 loop: CASSDQGLRTGELFF. In nucleotides, the CDR3 is TGTGCCAGCAGTGACCAGGGATTGAGGACCGGGGAGCTGTTTTTT. V is TRBV2 and J is TRBJ2-2, with D possibly matching TRBD1 (5 bases). Germline values: CDR1 SNHLY, CDR2 FYNNEI. CDR3 size: 15 residues. V was shortened by 3 bases and J by 5 bases, with 13 bases between the two germline ends.